The 14 T cell receptor beta chains below all came from one sample that was sequenced in a study of early T cells in non-severe SARS-CoV-2 infection. TCRdb fed the 5' RACE reads into MiXCR, producing one record per CDR3 protein. The table lists 55,000 to 70,000 distinct CDR3 sequences, over 4.5% of them singletons, with around 5% in the top ten. Material for sequencing was whole blood. Receptor source: an adult who was a healthcare worker with PCR-confirmed SARS-CoV-2 infection or an uninfected control (not recorded which).

The table lists this clonotype with many counts. The J gene is TRBJ2-5, the V gene TRBV20-1; maybe TRBD1 (6 bases). This CDR3 has 13 amino acids. CDR1 is DFQATT, CDR2 SNEGSKA, per germline (reference sequence). Trimming cost V 0 bases and J 5 bases, with 10 bases left between them. CDR3 sequence reads: CSAREQGRETQYF. The CDR3 nucleotides read TGCAGTGCTAGAGAACAGGGTCGGGAGACCCAGTACTTC.

This clonotype was observed many times. This rearrangement joins TRBV11-3 to TRBJ2-1; D gene ambiguous. Germline CDR1 reads SGHNT; CDR2 reads YENEEA. The CDR3 loop spans 16 amino acids. V shed 4 bases and J shed 11 bases, with 24 bases lying between them. CDR3 nucleotides: TGTGCCAGCAGCTCCCACCAGTGGGGTTCCGGTGGTCAGCAGTTCTTC. Translating it yields CASSSHQWGSGGQQFF.

This clonotype was counted many times. The V and J genes are TRBV6-1 and TRBJ2-1; tentative D call: TRBD1 (5 bases). CDR1 and CDR2 (germline): MNHNS, SASEGT. Trimming removed 7 bases from V and 10 bases from J, with 26 bases in between. This CDR3 has 16 residues. Here the CDR3 reads CASTGEQGDILREQFF. The CDR3 nucleotides are TGTGCCAGCACCGGAGAGCAGGGTGATATCCTTCGGGAGCAGTTCTTC.

The sample holds a few counts of this clonotype. The CDR3 sequence: CASSLRSNTEAFF. The CDR3 coding sequence is TGTGCCAGCTCACTACGGTCGAACACTGAAGCTTTCTTT. This chain connects TRBV18 to TRBJ1-1; D is uncertain. V was trimmed by 4 bases and J by 1 base, leaving 7 bases between them. This CDR3 comprises 13 residues. The germline V gene has CDR1 KGHSH and CDR2 LQKENI.

This clonotype was seen a handful of times. The chain couples TRBV6-5 to TRBJ2-5, with 10 nucleotides matching TRBD1. Per germline, CDR1 MNHEY and CDR2 SVGAGI. After removal of 7 bases from V and 7 bases from J, the junction contained 9 bases not matched to a gene. The CDR3 is 14 amino acids. The chain's CDR3 is CASTRQGAYATQYF. The CDR3 DNA reads TGTGCCAGCACCAGACAGGGGGCTTATGCGACCCAGTACTTC.

The V call is TRBV27, the J call TRBJ2-3; D gene ambiguous. Trimming pared 6 bases from V and 0 bases from J, leaving 7 bases between. The CDR3 loop spans 13 amino acids. CDR1 and CDR2 (germline): MNHEY, SMNVEV (reference sequence). The DNA of the CDR3 is TGTGCCAGCAGGAAATATAGCACAGATACGCAGTATTTT. Translating gives CASRKYSTDTQYF.

This clonotype was recorded a few times. V and J are TRBV4-1 and TRBJ1-3; D is possibly TRBD1 (6 bases). This CDR3 is 18 amino acids long. V was pared by 2 bases and J by 0 bases, with 17 bases between. Germline CDR1 and CDR2: MGHRA and YSYEKL. The chain's CDR3 is CASSQWSGQSFSGNTIYF. The CDR3 DNA reads as TGCGCCAGCAGCCAATGGTCCGGACAGTCGTTCTCTGGAAACACCATATATTTT.

This clonotype was counted at least ten times. The chain links TRBV5-6 to TRBJ1-2; D is ambiguous. The germline CDR1 and CDR2 sequences are SGHDT and YYEEEE. Trimming removed 8 bases at V and 7 bases at J, with 18 bases between. The CDR3 is made up of 13 amino acids. In nucleotides, the CDR3 is TGTGCCAGTGGAGAGGGAATCGAAACTGGCTACACCTTC. It encodes CASGEGIETGYTF.

The chain employs TRBV11-2 and TRBJ2-2; 9 nucleotides align to TRBD1. The germline CDR1 and CDR2 sequences are SGHAT and FQNNGV. Trimming at V came to 5 bases and at J to 0 bases, leaving 10 bases not matched to a gene. The CDR3 runs to 18 residues. The CDR3 is CASSPVWGTGTNTGELFF. The CDR3 DNA reads as TGTGCCAGCAGCCCAGTATGGGGGACAGGGACGAACACCGGGGAGCTGTTTTTT.

This clonotype came up many times. The chain couples TRBV10-3 to TRBJ2-3; 9 bases align to TRBD2. Per germline, CDR1 ENHRY and CDR2 SYGVKD. Losses at the gene ends were 3 bases for V and 4 bases for J; bases not matched to a gene: 5. This CDR3 spans 15 amino acids. The CDR3 protein is CAISEERGVADTQYF. In DNA form, the CDR3 reads TGTGCCATCAGTGAAGAGCGGGGGGTGGCAGATACGCAGTATTTT.

Ten or more counts support this clonotype. This sequence joins TRBV29-1 and TRBJ1-2; D is uncertain. Germline V gives CDR1 SQVTM, CDR2 ANQGSEA. V was trimmed by 0 bases and J by 7 bases, leaving 12 bases between them. This CDR3 is 13 amino acids long. The CDR3, as DNA: TGCAGCGTTGAAGAGGCAGATAAGGGTGGCTACACCTTC. Translation: CSVEEADKGGYTF.

This clonotype was counted ten times or more. The chain has TRBV10-3 and TRBJ1-2, with D unclear. Trimming left V 6 bases short and J 2 bases short, with 10 bases between. This CDR3 is 13 amino acids long. Germline-derived CDR1 and CDR2 are ENHRY and SYGVKD. CDR3 sequence: CAIRLDGNYGYTF. The CDR3 DNA reads as TGTGCCATCAGGCTGGACGGAAACTATGGCTACACCTTC.

This clonotype turned up a few times. The chain has TRBV7-9 and TRBJ2-7, with D unresolved. The V gene lost 5 bases and the J gene lost 2 bases, with 16 bases spanning the gap. This CDR3 spans 15 amino acids. CDR1 is SEHNR and CDR2 is FQNEAQ in the germline V gene (reference sequence). The CDR3 here is CASSATNQGTYEQYF. The DNA for the CDR3 is TGTGCCAGCAGCGCAACGAACCAAGGTACCTACGAGCAGTACTTC.

This clonotype was found many times. The V and J genes are TRBV12-3 or TRBV12-4 and TRBJ2-3, with D hard to call. Trimming stripped 4 bases from V and 3 bases from J, with 2 bases between. The CDR3 is 11 residues long. DNA of the CDR3: TGTGCCAGCAGTTCAACAGATACGCAGTATTTT. It translates to CASSSTDTQYF.